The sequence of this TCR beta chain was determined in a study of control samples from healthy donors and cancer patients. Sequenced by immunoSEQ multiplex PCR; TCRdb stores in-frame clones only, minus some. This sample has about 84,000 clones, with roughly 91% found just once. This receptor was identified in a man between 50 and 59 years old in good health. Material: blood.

CDR3 bases: TGTGCCAGCAGGACAGGGGGTCAGCCCCAGCATTTT. It is translated as CASRTGGQPQHF. J is TRBJ1-5 and V is TRBV12-3 or TRBV12-4; 9 nucleotides match TRBD1. The CDR3 covers 12 residues. Trimming took 6 bases from V and 6 from J; bases not matched to a gene: 0.